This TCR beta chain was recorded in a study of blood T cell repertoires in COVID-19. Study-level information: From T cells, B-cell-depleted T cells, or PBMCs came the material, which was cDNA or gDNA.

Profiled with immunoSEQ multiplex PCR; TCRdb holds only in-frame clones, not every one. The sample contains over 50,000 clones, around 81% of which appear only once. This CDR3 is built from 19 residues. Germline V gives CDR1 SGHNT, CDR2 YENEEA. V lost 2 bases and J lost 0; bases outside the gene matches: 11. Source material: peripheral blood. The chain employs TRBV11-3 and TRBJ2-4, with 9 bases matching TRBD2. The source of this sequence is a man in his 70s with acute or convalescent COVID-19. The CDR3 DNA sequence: TGTGCCAGCAGCTTAAAGGTGGGTAGCGGGGGCTTAGCCAAAAACATTCAGTACTTC. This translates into CASSLKVGSGGLAKNIQYF.